This TCR beta chain was found in a study of Tregs in tolerant kidney transplant recipients. Whole-study findings and limits: Biological reproducibility was not directly addressed in this study. Activated donor B cell expansion appeared to reveal the most relevant donor-specific TCRbeta repertoire.

Sequenced by immunoSEQ multiplex PCR; TCRdb stores in-frame clones only, minus some. Of fewer than 150,000 clones in the sample, roughly nine tenths are singletons; the top ten hold approximately 0.6%. CD4+CD25+CD127- Tregs, CD4+CD25- non-Tregs, CD4 and CD8 cells were sorted. Trimming cost V 4 bases and J 5 bases; bases outside gene matches: 15. The CDR3 totals 17 residues. From germline, CDR1 is SQVTM and CDR2 ANQGSEA. Comment on this clone: Its antigen remains unknown.

This chain joins TRBV29-1 and TRBJ2-2, with 8 bases that match TRBD1. This sequence was found in a human donor in good health. Source material: CD4+ T cells from blood. CDR3 bases: TGCAGCGTTGCCCTTAGGACGGCAGGGGGCGCTACCGGGGAGCTGTTTTTT. Its translation: CSVALRTAGGATGELFF.